These 31 T cell receptor beta chains came from one sample sequenced in a study of control samples from healthy donors and cancer patients. Repertoires were generated with immunoSEQ multiplex PCR, while TCRdb's copy carries only in-frame clones and drops some. The sample has approximately 60,000 clones; 85% are singletons. The sample comprised blood. These receptors all stem from a man between 35 and 55 years old in good health.

The V and J genes are TRBV7-2 and TRBJ1-4, with D perhaps TRBD1 (6 bases). Trimming removed 9 bases at V and 8 bases at J, with 13 bases between. The germline V gene encodes CDR1 SGHTA and CDR2 FQGNSA. The CDR3 has 12 residues. The CDR3 nucleotides are TGTGCCAGTAAACAGGGTGGCGAAAAACTGTTTTTT. This sequence encodes CASKQGGEKLFF.

V gene TRBV19 combines with J gene TRBJ1-5, with D unclear. V was pared by 0 bases and J by 2 bases, with 11 bases between. Looked up from germline, CDR1 is LNHDA and CDR2 is SQIVND (reference sequence). CDR3 length: 16 residues. The CDR3 here is CASSIDGQYGNQPQHF. In DNA form, the CDR3 reads TGTGCCAGTAGTATAGATGGGCAGTATGGCAATCAGCCCCAGCATTTT.

This rearrangement joins TRBV6-6 to TRBJ2-1; D is unresolved. Trimming left V 5 bases short and J 4 bases short, with 12 bases between. The CDR3 contains 14 residues. The V gene's germline CDR1 is MNHNY and CDR2 SVGAGI (reference sequence). CDR3 in amino acids: CASSRDGEYNEQFF. The CDR3 region has the DNA TGTGCCAGCAGTAGAGACGGAGAATACAATGAGCAGTTCTTC.

The rearrangement uses TRBV6-5 and TRBJ1-4; D is perhaps TRBD1 (5 bases). Germline CDR1 reads MNHEY; CDR2 reads SVGAGI. The CDR3 totals 13 residues. The V gene lost 6 bases and the J gene lost 6 bases, with 11 bases spanning the gap. The CDR3 DNA sequence: TGTGCCAGCAGGGCTGGGGCAGATGAAAAACTGTTTTTT. It is translated as CASRAGADEKLFF.

The chain uses TRBV7-6 and TRBJ2-5; 7 positions agree with TRBD2. The junction had 4 bases not matched to a gene; V was cut back by 5 bases and J by 4 bases. Germline lookup yields CDR1 SGHVS and CDR2 FNYEAQ. The CDR3 length is 13 residues. As DNA, the CDR3 is TGTGCCAGCAGCCTCGGGACTATAGAGACCCAGTACTTC. It encodes CASSLGTIETQYF.

The chain joins TRBV11-1 to TRBJ1-1; D call uncertain. In germline, CDR1 is SGHAT, CDR2 FQDESV (reference sequence). The CDR3 loop spans 15 amino acids. The V end was cut by 3 bases, the J end by 0 bases, with 11 bases between. In DNA form, the CDR3 reads TGTGCCAGCAGCTTGAAGGCCAGCTTGAACACTGAAGCTTTCTTT. Protein: CASSLKASLNTEAFF.

This chain links TRBV18 with TRBJ1-1, with 8 nucleotides matching TRBD1. CDR1 is KGHSH, CDR2 LQKENI, per germline. The CDR3 is 18 residues long. J was trimmed by 0 bases and V by 3 bases; bases with no gene match: 12. The CDR3: CASSPRQGLVPMNTEAFF. CDR3 nucleotides: TGTGCCAGCTCACCTAGACAGGGGTTGGTCCCCATGAACACTGAAGCTTTCTTT.

The chain recombines TRBV29-1 with TRBJ1-2, with D possibly being TRBD1 (6 bases). CDR3 length equals 14 residues. V lost 5 bases, J lost 2 bases, and 15 bases lay in between. Looked up from germline, CDR1 is SQVTM and CDR2 is ANQGSEA. The CDR3 loop is CSVSGGAENYGYTF. The CDR3, as DNA: TGCAGCGTTTCTGGGGGGGCAGAAAACTATGGCTACACCTTC.

V usage is TRBV7-8 and J usage is TRBJ2-3, with 7 bases matching TRBD2. J gave up 0 bases and V 5 bases, and 8 bases lay outside the gene matches. In germline, CDR1 is SGHVS, CDR2 FQNEAQ. This CDR3 contains 16 residues. CDR3 nucleotides: TGTGCCAGCAGCCCGAGGATAGCGGGTAGCACAGATACGCAGTATTTT. As protein: CASSPRIAGSTDTQYF.

The J gene is TRBJ1-5, the V gene TRBV6-5; possible D gene TRBD1, 6 bases. The V gene's germline CDR1 is MNHEY and CDR2 SVGAGI. The CDR3 length is 15 residues. Trimming pared 5 bases from V and 1 base from J, leaving 12 bases between. This chain's CDR3 is CASSPTGISNQPQHF. The DNA of the CDR3 is TGTGCCAGCAGTCCGACAGGTATAAGCAATCAGCCCCAGCATTTT.

This clone showed up just once. DNA of the CDR3: TGTGCCAGCAGCACTCGACTAGCGGGAGGTATAAATGAGCAGTTCTTC. Translated: CASSTRLAGGINEQFF. The chain recombines TRBV5-5 with TRBJ2-1; 13 nucleotides align to TRBD2. The CDR3 has 16 amino acids. Germline V gene data show CDR1 as SGHKS and CDR2 as YYEKEE (reference sequence). The V segment lost 4 bases and the J segment 7 bases; nucleotides outside the gene matches: 8.

The chain links TRBV9 to TRBJ2-1; no clear D. CDR1 SGDLS and CDR2 YYNGEE come from the germline V gene. CDR3 length equals 18 residues. With 0 bases removed from V and 0 bases from J, the gap between germline ends came to 16 bases. CDR3 sequence reads: CASSVGWSDRSSYNEQFF. DNA of the CDR3: TGTGCCAGCAGCGTAGGGTGGTCAGACCGAAGCTCCTACAATGAGCAGTTCTTC.

The chain couples TRBV6-4 to TRBJ2-1, with D perhaps matching TRBD2 (5 bases). V was trimmed by 2 bases and J by 4 bases, leaving 9 bases between them. Germline V lookup: CDR1 MRHNA, CDR2 SNTAGT. CDR3 length: 14 amino acids. The CDR3 region has the DNA TGTGCCAGCAGTGACGGAGGCGGTTACAATGAGCAGTTCTTC. Amino acid sequence: CASSDGGGYNEQFF.

The chain joins TRBV25-1 to TRBJ2-2, with D hard to call. The V gene lost 4 bases and the J gene lost 0 bases, with 6 bases spanning the gap. In germline, CDR1 is MGHDK, CDR2 SYGVNS. This CDR3 spans 14 amino acids. CDR3 sequence (DNA): TGTGCCAGCAGTGCGCAGGCGAACACCGGGGAGCTGTTTTTT. Its translation: CASSAQANTGELFF.

The rearrangement joins TRBV29-1 to TRBJ1-4, with 9 bases aligning to TRBD1. The CDR3 contains 17 residues. Germline CDR1 is SQVTM and CDR2 is ANQGSEA. V lost 7 bases and J lost 6; bases outside the gene matches: 18. The CDR3 bases are TGCAGCGAGATACCGATAGGACAGGGGACCCTTTATGAAAAACTGTTTTTT. Translated, it gives CSEIPIGQGTLYEKLFF.

The DNA for the CDR3 is TGCGCCAGCAGCCCCGCGACTGCAACTAATGAAAAACTGTTTTTT. Amino acid sequence: CASSPATATNEKLFF. This chain links TRBV4-1 with TRBJ1-4; no definite D call. Germline CDR1 MGHRA, CDR2 YSYEKL. The CDR3 covers 15 residues. Trimming took off 4 bases at V and 0 bases at J, with 9 bases between the two ends.

The V and J genes are TRBV30 and TRBJ1-1; D is undetermined. CDR1 is GTSNPN and CDR2 is SVGIG in the germline V gene (reference sequence). The CDR3 has 12 residues. The ends were cut back, 2 bases at V and 6 bases at J, with 10 bases in the middle. The CDR3 spells CAWSPISAEAFF. CDR3 sequence (DNA): TGTGCCTGGAGTCCCATCTCGGCTGAAGCTTTCTTT.

This chain connects TRBV30 to TRBJ1-1; 8 nucleotides agree with TRBD1. Germline loops: CDR1 GTSNPN, CDR2 SVGIG (reference sequence). Trimming removed 4 bases from V and 9 bases from J; junction bases left unmatched: 10. CDR3 length: 13 residues. CDR3 sequence (DNA): TGTGCCTGGATCATGGGGCAGGGGGCGAAAGCTTTCTTT. Translation: CAWIMGQGAKAFF.

The gene calls are TRBV5-6 and TRBJ2-5; TRBD2 agrees at 10 bases. V was clipped by 6 bases and J by 5 bases; unmatched bases: 7. There are 14 residues in the CDR3. Germline loops: CDR1 SGHDT, CDR2 YYEEEE. In nucleotides, the CDR3 is TGTGCCAGCATCCCTAGCGGGAGAGGGGAGACCCAGTACTTC. It specifies CASIPSGRGETQYF.

The rearrangement links TRBV19 to TRBJ1-1; TRBD1 agrees at 9 bases. The CDR3 spans 16 residues. Per germline, CDR1 LNHDA and CDR2 SQIVND (reference sequence). The J segment lost 4 bases and the V segment lost 5 bases, leaving 11 bases of the junction unmatched. Here the CDR3 reads CASSYETGGVGTEAFF. The CDR3, as DNA: TGTGCCAGTAGTTATGAAACAGGGGGCGTAGGCACTGAAGCTTTCTTT.

The chain couples TRBV3-1 (or the pseudogene TRBV3-2) to TRBJ2-2, with 13 bases that match TRBD2. V dropped 1 base and J dropped 3; count of bases not matched to a gene: 8. Germline V gives CDR1 LGHDT, CDR2 YNNKEL (reference sequence). The length of the CDR3 is 19 residues. The chain's CDR3 is CASSQVTSGGTNYTGELFF. CDR3 DNA sequence: TGTGCCAGCAGCCAAGTGACTAGCGGGGGGACGAACTACACCGGGGAGCTGTTTTTT.

The chain carries TRBV27 and TRBJ2-7, with TRBD1 as a possible D gene (6 bases). The CDR3 spans 14 residues. Germline V gene data show CDR1 as MNHEY and CDR2 as SMNVEV (reference sequence). Trimming stripped 5 bases from V and 6 bases from J, with 17 bases between. For the CDR3, the DNA is TGTGCCAGCAGTACCCACAGGGTAATTGGCGAGCAGTACTTC. It is translated as CASSTHRVIGEQYF.

The rearrangement joins TRBV15 to TRBJ2-1; TRBD1 agrees at 9 bases. Germline CDR1 is LNHNV and CDR2 is YYDKDF (reference sequence). The junction had 10 bases not matched to a gene; V was cut back by 2 bases and J by 8 bases. The CDR3 runs 16 residues. DNA of the CDR3: TGTGCCACCAGCAGACGTCTGGGACAGGGAAGCGATGAGCAGTTCTTC. Translating it yields CATSRRLGQGSDEQFF.

The chain recombines TRBV7-2 with TRBJ1-2, with D possibly TRBD1 on 5 matching bases. V was pared by 1 base and J by 4 bases, with 13 bases between. The CDR3 runs 15 residues. In germline, CDR1 is SGHTA, CDR2 FQGNSA. The CDR3 reads CASSLVGDGPYGYTF. The CDR3, as DNA: TGTGCCAGCAGCTTAGTTGGGGACGGACCCTATGGCTACACCTTC.

The CDR3, as DNA: TGTGCCAGCAGCGAGAGACCCAGGGAGCAGTACTTC. It translates to CASSERPREQYF. The chain joins TRBV7-8 to TRBJ2-7; D remains unclear. Germline assignment: CDR1 SGHVS and CDR2 FQNEAQ. Trimming stripped 5 bases from V and 7 bases from J, with 12 bases between. The CDR3 runs 12 residues.

The CDR3 bases are TGCGCCAGCAGCCCTTTCGGGCGTGGCTACACCTTC. This sequence encodes CASSPFGRGYTF. This chain links TRBV4-3 with TRBJ1-2, with D hard to call. The CDR3 totals 12 residues. Germline V gene data show CDR1 as LGHNA and CDR2 as YSLEER. Trimming cost V 4 bases and J 7 bases, with 10 bases left between them.

The rearrangement joins TRBV5-1 to TRBJ1-3, with 10 bases lining up with TRBD1. The germline V gene has CDR1 SGHRS and CDR2 YFSETQ. The V segment lost 5 bases and the J segment 4 bases; nucleotides outside the gene matches: 3. The CDR3 spans 14 residues. The CDR3 nucleotides are TGCGCCAGCAGTCCGGGACAGGGGGGAAACACCATATATTTT. Translating it yields CASSPGQGGNTIYF.

CDR3 bases: TGTGCCAGCAGCTTAGTCCCTAGCGGGAGGGTTCAGTTCTTC. Protein sequence: CASSLVPSGRVQFF. V and J are TRBV7-2 and TRBJ2-1; 12 nucleotides align to TRBD2. Per the germline V gene, CDR1 is SGHTA and CDR2 is FQGNSA. This CDR3 is built from 14 residues. V shed 1 base and J 13 bases; nucleotides not matched to a gene: 5.

The chain is built from TRBV4-2 and TRBJ1-1, with 9 bases aligning to TRBD1. The germline gives CDR1 LGHNA, CDR2 YNFKEQ. The CDR3 runs to 18 residues. V shed 0 bases, J shed 2 bases, and the junction held 10 bases outside the gene matches. The CDR3 is CASSQEYLTGGPNTEAFF. DNA of the CDR3: TGTGCCAGCAGCCAAGAATATCTAACAGGGGGCCCTAACACTGAAGCTTTCTTT.

This clone was recorded at least ten times. The chain joins TRBV5-4 to TRBJ2-1; TRBD2 matches at 8 bases. V was pared by 0 bases and J by 6 bases, with 2 bases of the junction left unmatched. Germline V gene sequence: CDR1 SGHNT, CDR2 YYREEE (reference sequence). CDR3 length: 14 amino acids. The CDR3 is CASSLVGGANEQFF. As DNA, the CDR3 is TGTGCCAGCAGCTTGGTCGGGGGGGCCAATGAGCAGTTCTTC.

This clone was seen a single time. The CDR3 bases are TGTGCCAGTAGTGGGGGGTTTTCGGGACAGGGAGATCAGCCCCAGCATTTT. Its protein product is CASSGGFSGQGDQPQHF. The rearrangement uses TRBV19 and TRBJ1-5, with 9 bases matching TRBD1. Losses at the gene ends were 5 bases for V and 5 bases for J; bases not matched to a gene: 13. Germline CDR1 reads LNHDA; CDR2 reads SQIVND (reference sequence). The CDR3 sequence is 17 residues long. Full variable domain (rest looked up from reference TRBV19 and TRBJ1-5): DGGITQSPKYLFRKEGQNVTLSCEQNLNHDAMYWYRQDPGQGLRLIYYSQIVNDFQKGDIAEGYSVSREKKESFPLTVTSAQKNPTAFYLCASSGGFSGQGDQPQHFGDGTRLSIL.